This is a list of T cell receptor beta chains from one sample in a study of blood T cell repertoires in COVID-19. Only in-frame clones appear in the TCRdb table, and some are missing; sequencing was by immunoSEQ multiplex PCR. The sample carries tens of thousands of clones, around 95% recorded once. Sequencing input: peripheral blood. These receptors were taken from a human donor with active COVID-19. The donor label of this sample is uncertain. The CDR3 runs from the conserved cysteine through the conserved F or W. D genes are given only for firm matches. The size of a clone is reported for some rows only, either as once, few or many, or as a class for expanded clones.

CDR3 | DNA | D | J | V | size
CASSLVRGNEQFF | TGTGCCAGCAGCTTAGTGCGGGGCAATGAGCAGTTCTTC | - | TRBJ2-1 | TRBV11-2 | -
CASSRTDLYNEQFF | TGTGCCAGCAGTCGGACAGATCTTTACAATGAGCAGTTCTTC | - | TRBJ2-1 | TRBV27 | once
CASSPGTSGPLYF | TGTGCCAGCAGCCCGGGGACTAGCGGTCCCCTTTACTTC | TRBD2 | TRBJ2-5 | TRBV3-1/TRBV3-2 | -
CASKGGLHGYTF | TGTGCCAGCAAGGGGGGGTTGCATGGCTACACCTTC | - | TRBJ1-2 | TRBV28 | once
CASSYRQGGYGYTF | TGTGCCAGCAGTTACCGACAGGGGGGCTATGGCTACACCTTC | TRBD1 | TRBJ1-2 | TRBV27 | -
CAWSHSGGRYEQYF | TGTGCCTGGAGTCACAGCGGGGGTCGGTACGAGCAGTACTTC | TRBD2 | TRBJ2-7 | TRBV30 | -
CARRPDLAGSTDTQYF | TGTGCCAGAAGACCAGACCTAGCGGGGAGCACAGATACGCAGTATTTT | TRBD2 | TRBJ2-3 | TRBV5-3 | -
CASSGSVAGLNTGELFF | TGTGCCAGCAGTGGGTCCGTGGCAGGCTTGAACACCGGGGAGCTGTTTTTT | - | TRBJ2-2 | TRBV6-2/TRBV6-3 | -
CASSFRTSPVRNEQFF | TGTGCCAGCAGCTTCCGGACTAGCCCGGTAAGGAATGAGCAGTTCTTC | TRBD2 | TRBJ2-1 | TRBV6-6 | -
CASSFRDGYTF | TGTGCCAGCAGTTTTCGAGATGGCTACACCTTC | - | TRBJ1-2 | TRBV28 | once
CASNPRGTYNEQFF | TGCGCCAGCAATCCCAGGGGGACCTACAATGAGCAGTTCTTC | TRBD1 | TRBJ2-1 | TRBV4-1 | -
CASSYRRQGATNEKLFF | TGTGCCAGCAGTTACCGGCGACAGGGGGCAACTAATGAAAAACTGTTTTTT | TRBD1 | TRBJ1-4 | TRBV6-2/TRBV6-3 | -
CASKPGQGNIQYF | TGTGCCAGTAAACCGGGACAGGGGAACATTCAGTACTTC | TRBD1 | TRBJ2-4 | TRBV19 | -
CASSESTRGGTQYF | TGCGCCAGCAGTGAGTCCACGCGGGGTGGTACGCAGTATTTT | - | TRBJ2-3 | TRBV10-2 | -
CASSLSGGWGLRNTGELFF | TGTGCCAGCAGTTTATCGGGAGGGTGGGGGCTGAGGAACACCGGGGAGCTGTTTTTT | - | TRBJ2-2 | TRBV27 | -
CASSLAGGARTDTQYF | TGTGCCAGCAGCTTAGCCGGGGGGGCCCGCACAGATACGCAGTATTTT | TRBD2 | TRBJ2-3 | TRBV11-3 | -
CAWSVQDRGYGYTF | TGTGCCTGGAGTGTACAAGACAGGGGTTATGGCTACACCTTC | TRBD1 | TRBJ1-2 | TRBV30 | -
CASRRQGSSYEQYF | TGTGCCAGTAGACGACAGGGTAGCTCCTACGAGCAGTACTTC | TRBD1 | TRBJ2-7 | TRBV19 | -
CASRGPGGAYNEQFF | TGTGCCAGTAGGGGCCCCGGGGGGGCCTACAATGAGCAGTTCTTC | TRBD2 | TRBJ2-1 | TRBV19 | -
CASSLLAGGYQETQYF | TGTGCCAGCAGCCTACTAGCGGGAGGGTACCAAGAGACCCAGTACTTC | TRBD2 | TRBJ2-5 | TRBV28 | -
CASSRQGYGYTF | TGTGCCAGCAGCCGGCAGGGGTATGGCTACACCTTC | - | TRBJ1-2 | TRBV7-2 | -
CASRIGNYEQYF | TGCGCCAGCAGAATTGGCAACTACGAGCAGTACTTC | - | TRBJ2-7 | TRBV5-1 | -
CASSLDRARTDTQYF | TGCGCCAGCAGCCTGGACAGGGCCCGCACAGATACGCAGTATTTT | TRBD1 | TRBJ2-3 | TRBV5-1 | -
CASSLAGNTEAFF | TGTGCCAGCAGCTTAGCCGGTAACACTGAAGCTTTCTTT | - | TRBJ1-1 | TRBV7-9 | -
CASGDIQGGEQYF | TGTGCCAGCGGCGACATACAGGGGGGCGAGCAGTACTTC | TRBD1 | TRBJ2-7 | TRBV7-9 | -
CASSNDRSTGNTIYF | TGTGCCAGTAGTAACGACAGGAGCACTGGAAACACCATATATTTT | - | TRBJ1-3 | TRBV19 | -
CASSLGLAGVTDTQYF | TGTGCCAGCAGCTTGGGACTAGCGGGAGTCACAGATACGCAGTATTTT | TRBD2 | TRBJ2-3 | TRBV7-2 | -